This T cell receptor (beta chain) was found in a study of shared clonotypes between healthy human individuals. Broader study findings: The four-donor shared clonotypes exceeded non-shared clonotypes in generation probability, with non-shared ones scoring lower. Larger estimated richness was generally seen in naive subsets than in memory subsets.

Genomic DNA per cell subset filled all wells of several immunoSEQ plates. Original processing notes: ImmunoSEQ yielded junction-only sequences lacking quality scores, so filtering differed. Repertoires were generated with immunoSEQ multiplex PCR, while TCRdb's copy carries only in-frame clones and drops some. The V and J calls and the clone size are those of that table, but D and trimming were determined from the DNA. In the table there are approximately 350,000 clones, approximately 74% of which are singletons. About this clone itself: Its target is not known.

Specimen: memory CD4+ T cells sorted from blood. Subset specified: CD45RA-negative fraction. The sequence came from a man aged 30-40 years in good health.

Here the CDR3 reads CASSPPATGTPQYF. DNA of the CDR3: TGTGCCAGCTCACCGCCGGCAACCGGGACACCGCAGTATTTT. The chain links TRBV18 to TRBJ2-3; tentative D call: TRBD1 (6 bases). Deletions cut 3 bases from V and 10 bases from J, with 17 bases between. CDR1 and CDR2 (germline): KGHSH, LQKENI. The CDR3 is 14 amino acids.